This section outlines one T cell receptor beta chain sequence together with its context. The source of the sample is a study of control samples from healthy donors and cancer patients. Repertoires were generated with immunoSEQ multiplex PCR, while TCRdb's copy carries only in-frame clones and drops some. The table records roughly 84,000 clones, approximately 90% of them present only once. The length of the CDR3 is 16 residues. J lost 7 bases, V lost 6 bases, and 14 bases had no gene match. Germline V gene sequence: CDR1 MNHEY, CDR2 SMNVEV (reference sequence). Material for sequencing was blood. The clonotype originates from a man aged 45-65 years in good health. This chain links TRBV27 with TRBJ1-4; 7 bases are shared with TRBD1. The CDR3 sequence: CASSLIGGQEIEKLFF. The CDR3 DNA is TGTGCCAGCAGCCTTATCGGCGGACAGGAAATTGAAAAACTGTTTTTT.